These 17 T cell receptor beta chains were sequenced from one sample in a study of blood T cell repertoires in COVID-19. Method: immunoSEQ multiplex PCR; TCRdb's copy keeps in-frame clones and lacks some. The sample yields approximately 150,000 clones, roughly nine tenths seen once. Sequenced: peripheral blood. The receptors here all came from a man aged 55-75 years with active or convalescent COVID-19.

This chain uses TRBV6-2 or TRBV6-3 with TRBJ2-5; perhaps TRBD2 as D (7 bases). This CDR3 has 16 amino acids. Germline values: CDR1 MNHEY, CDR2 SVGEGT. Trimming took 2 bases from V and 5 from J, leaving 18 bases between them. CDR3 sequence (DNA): TGTGCCAGCAGTTACCCACAGGGCGGGGGTTGGGAGACCCAGTACTTC. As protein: CASSYPQGGGWETQYF.

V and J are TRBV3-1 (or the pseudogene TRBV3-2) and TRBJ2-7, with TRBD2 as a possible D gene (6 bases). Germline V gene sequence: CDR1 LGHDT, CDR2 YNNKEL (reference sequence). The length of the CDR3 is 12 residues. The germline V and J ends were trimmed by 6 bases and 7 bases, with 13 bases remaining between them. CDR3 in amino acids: CASRPTGGEQYF. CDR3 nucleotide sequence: TGTGCCAGCAGGCCCACCGGGGGTGAGCAGTACTTC.

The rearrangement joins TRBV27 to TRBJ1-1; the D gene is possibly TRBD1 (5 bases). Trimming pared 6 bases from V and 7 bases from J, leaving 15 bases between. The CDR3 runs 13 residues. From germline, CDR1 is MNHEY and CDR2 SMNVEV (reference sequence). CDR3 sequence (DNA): TGTGCCAGCAGCCCTCAGGGAGGTTATGAAGCTTTCTTT. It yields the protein CASSPQGGYEAFF.

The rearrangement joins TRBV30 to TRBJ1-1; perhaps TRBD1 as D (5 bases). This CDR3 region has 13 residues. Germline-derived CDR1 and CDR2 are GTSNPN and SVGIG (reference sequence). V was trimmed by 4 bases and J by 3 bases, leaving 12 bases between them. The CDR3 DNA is TGTGCCTGGATTGGGACGGGGGACACTGAAGCTTTCTTT. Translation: CAWIGTGDTEAFF.

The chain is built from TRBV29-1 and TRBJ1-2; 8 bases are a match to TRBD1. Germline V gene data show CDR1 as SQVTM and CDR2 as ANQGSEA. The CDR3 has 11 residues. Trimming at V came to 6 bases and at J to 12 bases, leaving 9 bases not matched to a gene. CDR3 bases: TGCAGCGTGGCCTGGACAGGGAGGCACACCTTC. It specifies CSVAWTGRHTF. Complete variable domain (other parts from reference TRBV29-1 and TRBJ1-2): SAVISQKPSRDICQRGTSLTIQCQVDSQVTMMFWYRQQPGQSLTLIATANQGSEATYESGFVIDKFPISRPNLTFSTLTVSNMSPEDSSIYLCSVAWTGRHTFGSGTRLTVV.

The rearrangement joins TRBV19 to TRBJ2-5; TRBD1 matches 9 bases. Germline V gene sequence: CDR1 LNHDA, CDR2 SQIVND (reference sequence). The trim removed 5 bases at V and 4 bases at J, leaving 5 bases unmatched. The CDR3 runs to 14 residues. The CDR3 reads CASSSPGQGETQYF. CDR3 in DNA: TGTGCCAGTAGTTCGCCGGGACAGGGAGAGACCCAGTACTTC.

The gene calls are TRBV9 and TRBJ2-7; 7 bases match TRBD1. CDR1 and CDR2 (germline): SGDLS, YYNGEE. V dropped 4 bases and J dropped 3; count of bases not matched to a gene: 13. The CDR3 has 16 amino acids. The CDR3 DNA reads TGTGCCAGCAGCTCCGAAGAATGGGACAGAAACTACGAGCAGTACTTC. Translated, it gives CASSSEEWDRNYEQYF.

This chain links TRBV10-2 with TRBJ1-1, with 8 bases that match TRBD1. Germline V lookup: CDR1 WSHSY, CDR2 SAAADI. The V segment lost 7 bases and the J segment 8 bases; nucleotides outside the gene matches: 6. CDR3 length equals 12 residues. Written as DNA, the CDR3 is TGCGCCAGCATTTCCCGGACAGGGGAAGCTTTCTTT. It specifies CASISRTGEAFF.

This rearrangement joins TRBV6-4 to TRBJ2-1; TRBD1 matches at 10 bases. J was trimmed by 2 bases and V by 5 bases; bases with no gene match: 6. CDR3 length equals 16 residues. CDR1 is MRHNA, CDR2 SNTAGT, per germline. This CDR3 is CASSQDRGLPYNEQFF. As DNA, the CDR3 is TGTGCCAGCAGTCAAGACAGGGGGCTTCCCTACAATGAGCAGTTCTTC.

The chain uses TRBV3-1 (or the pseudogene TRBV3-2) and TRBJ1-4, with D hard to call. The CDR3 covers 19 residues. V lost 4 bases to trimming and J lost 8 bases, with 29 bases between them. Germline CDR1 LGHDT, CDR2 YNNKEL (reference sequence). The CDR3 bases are TGTGCCAGCAGCCGAGACCTGTGGAGCTGGGAAAGAGGGCGGGAAAAACTGTTTTTT. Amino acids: CASSRDLWSWERGREKLFF.

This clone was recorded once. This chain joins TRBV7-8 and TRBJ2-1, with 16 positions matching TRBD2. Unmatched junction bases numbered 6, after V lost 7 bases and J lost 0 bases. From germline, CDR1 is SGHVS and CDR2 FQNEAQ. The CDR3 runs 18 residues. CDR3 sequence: CASIPGLAGGSSYNEQFF. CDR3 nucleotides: TGTGCCAGCATTCCGGGACTAGCGGGAGGGAGCTCCTACAATGAGCAGTTCTTC.

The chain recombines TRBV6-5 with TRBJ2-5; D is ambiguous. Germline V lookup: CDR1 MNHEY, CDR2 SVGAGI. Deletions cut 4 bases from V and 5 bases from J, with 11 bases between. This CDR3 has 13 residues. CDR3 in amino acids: CASSFASLETQYF. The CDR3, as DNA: TGTGCCAGCAGTTTTGCTAGTTTGGAGACCCAGTACTTC.

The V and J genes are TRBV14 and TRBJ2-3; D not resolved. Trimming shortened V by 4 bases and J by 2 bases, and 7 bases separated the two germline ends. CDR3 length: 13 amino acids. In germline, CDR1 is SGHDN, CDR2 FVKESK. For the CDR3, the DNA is TGTGCCAGCAGCCCTGACATCACAGATACGCAGTATTTT. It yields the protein CASSPDITDTQYF.

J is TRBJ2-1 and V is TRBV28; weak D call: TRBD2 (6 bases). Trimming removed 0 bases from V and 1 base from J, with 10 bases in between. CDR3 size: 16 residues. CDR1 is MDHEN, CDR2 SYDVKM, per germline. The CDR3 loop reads CASSLWLAPSYNEQFF. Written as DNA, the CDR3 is TGTGCCAGCAGTTTATGGCTAGCGCCATCCTACAATGAGCAGTTCTTC.

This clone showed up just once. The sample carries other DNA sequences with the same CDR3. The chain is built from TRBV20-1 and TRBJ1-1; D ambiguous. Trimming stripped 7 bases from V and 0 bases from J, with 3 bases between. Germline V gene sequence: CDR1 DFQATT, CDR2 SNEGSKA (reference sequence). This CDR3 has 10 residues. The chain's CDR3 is CSVMNTEAFF. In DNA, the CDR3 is TGCAGTGTTATGAACACTGAAGCTTTCTTT.

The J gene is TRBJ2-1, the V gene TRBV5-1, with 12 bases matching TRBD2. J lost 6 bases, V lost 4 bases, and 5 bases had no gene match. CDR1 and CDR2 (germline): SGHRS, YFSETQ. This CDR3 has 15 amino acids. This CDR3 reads CASSPLAGGPNEQFF. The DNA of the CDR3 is TGCGCCAGCAGCCCTCTAGCGGGAGGGCCCAATGAGCAGTTCTTC.

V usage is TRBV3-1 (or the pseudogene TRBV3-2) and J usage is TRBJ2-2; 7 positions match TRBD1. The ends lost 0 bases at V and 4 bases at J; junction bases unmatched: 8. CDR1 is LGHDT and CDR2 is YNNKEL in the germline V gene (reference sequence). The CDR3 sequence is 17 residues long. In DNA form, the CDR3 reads TGTGCCAGCAGCCAAGATCGAGGGGGCGCAGGCACCGGGGAGCTGTTTTTT. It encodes CASSQDRGGAGTGELFF.